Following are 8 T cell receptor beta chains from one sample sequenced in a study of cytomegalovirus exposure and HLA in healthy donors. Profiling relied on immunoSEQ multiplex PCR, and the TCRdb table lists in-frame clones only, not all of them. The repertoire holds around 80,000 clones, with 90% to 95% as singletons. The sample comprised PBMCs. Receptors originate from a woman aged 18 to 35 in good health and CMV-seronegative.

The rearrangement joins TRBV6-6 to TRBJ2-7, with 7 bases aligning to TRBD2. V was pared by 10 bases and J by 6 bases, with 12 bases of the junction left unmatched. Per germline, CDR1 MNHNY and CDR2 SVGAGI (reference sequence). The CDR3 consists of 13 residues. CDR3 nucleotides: TGTGCCATTGAGCGGGGCTCATCCGGCGAGCAGTACTTC. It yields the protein CAIERGSSGEQYF.

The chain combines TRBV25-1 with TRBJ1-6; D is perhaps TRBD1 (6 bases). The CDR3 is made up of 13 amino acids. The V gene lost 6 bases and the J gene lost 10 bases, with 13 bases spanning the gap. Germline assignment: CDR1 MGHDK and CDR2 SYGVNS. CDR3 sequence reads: CASSTAGASPLHF. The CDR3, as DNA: TGTGCCAGCAGCACCGCAGGGGCATCACCCCTCCACTTT.

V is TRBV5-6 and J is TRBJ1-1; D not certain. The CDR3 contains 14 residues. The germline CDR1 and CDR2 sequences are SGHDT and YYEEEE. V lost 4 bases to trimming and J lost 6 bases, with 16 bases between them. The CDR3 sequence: CASSLGGFLAEAFF. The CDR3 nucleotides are TGTGCCAGCAGCCTGGGAGGATTCCTCGCTGAAGCTTTCTTT.

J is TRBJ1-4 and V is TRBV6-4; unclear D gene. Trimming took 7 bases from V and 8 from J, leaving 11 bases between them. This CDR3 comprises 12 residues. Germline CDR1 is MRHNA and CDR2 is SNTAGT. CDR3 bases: TGTGCCAGCACTCCGAGGATCGAAAAACTGTTTTTT. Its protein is CASTPRIEKLFF.

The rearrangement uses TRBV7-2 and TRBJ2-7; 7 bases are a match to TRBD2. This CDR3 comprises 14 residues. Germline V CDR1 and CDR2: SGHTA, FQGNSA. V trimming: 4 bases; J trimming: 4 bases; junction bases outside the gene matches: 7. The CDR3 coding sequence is TGTGCCAGCAGCTCCTCTAGCGGAATATACGAGCAGTACTTC. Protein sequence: CASSSSSGIYEQYF.

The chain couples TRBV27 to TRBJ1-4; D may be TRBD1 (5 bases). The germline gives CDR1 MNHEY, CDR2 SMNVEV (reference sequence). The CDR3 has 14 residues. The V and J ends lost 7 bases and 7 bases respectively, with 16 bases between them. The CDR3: CASKRGAGREKLFF. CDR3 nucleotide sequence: TGTGCCAGCAAGAGGGGCGCGGGGCGTGAAAAACTGTTTTTT.

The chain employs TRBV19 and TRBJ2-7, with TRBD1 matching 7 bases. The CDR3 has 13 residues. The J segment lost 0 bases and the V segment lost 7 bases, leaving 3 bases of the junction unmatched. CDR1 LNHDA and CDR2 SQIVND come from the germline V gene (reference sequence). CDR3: CASMGQSSYEQYF. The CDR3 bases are TGTGCCAGTATGGGACAGAGCTCCTACGAGCAGTACTTC.

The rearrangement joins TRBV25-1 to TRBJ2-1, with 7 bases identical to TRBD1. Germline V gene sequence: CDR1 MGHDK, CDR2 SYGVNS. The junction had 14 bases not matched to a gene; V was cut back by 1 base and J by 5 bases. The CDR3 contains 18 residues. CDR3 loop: CASSESPTGDKLNNEQFF. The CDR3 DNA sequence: TGTGCCAGCAGTGAATCCCCTACAGGGGATAAATTAAACAATGAGCAGTTCTTC. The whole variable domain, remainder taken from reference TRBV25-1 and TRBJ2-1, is EADIYQTPRYLVIGTGKKITLECSQTMGHDKMYWYQQDPGMELHLIHYSYGVNSTEKGDLSSESTVSRIRTEHFPLTLESARPSHTSQYLCASSESPTGDKLNNEQFFGPGTRLTVL.